This TCR beta chain came from a study of cytomegalovirus exposure and HLA in healthy donors. This clone was detected only once. The protocol was immunoSEQ multiplex PCR, while the TCRdb copy is restricted to in-frame clones and leaves out a portion. The sample records around 400,000 clones, roughly 90% being singletons. Sequenced input: PBMCs. The sequence came from a woman between 18 and 29 years old in good health and CMV-seronegative.

The CDR3 loop reads CASSYSIDRGGSPLHF. For the CDR3, the DNA is TGTGCCAGCAGTTACTCCATAGACAGGGGAGGGTCACCCCTCCACTTT. The chain recombines TRBV6-5 with TRBJ1-6; 8 bases match TRBD1. The germline CDR1 and CDR2 sequences are MNHEY and SVGAGI. Germline trimming cut 0 bases from V and 10 bases from J; bases unmatched to any gene: 8. The CDR3 loop spans 16 amino acids.